The 12 T cell receptor beta chains in this list originate from one sample, sequenced in a study of shared T cell receptors in the human thymus. Method: immunoSEQ multiplex PCR; TCRdb's copy keeps in-frame clones and lacks some. Found here are around 65,000 clones, around 96% of them singletons; the top ten hold around 0.03%. Sequenced: thymocytes. The origin of the receptors is a human donor.

The chain links TRBV5-6 to TRBJ1-2; no definite D call. CDR1 is SGHDT and CDR2 is YYEEEE in the germline V gene. The V end lost 2 bases, the J end lost 2 bases, and 10 bases lay between the germline ends. The CDR3 spans 14 residues. The CDR3 sequence is CASSFRGTNYGYTF. The DNA for the CDR3 is TGTGCCAGCAGCTTCCGGGGAACAAACTATGGCTACACCTTC.

This sequence joins TRBV4-3 and TRBJ2-2; TRBD2 aligns across 10 bases. The germline gives CDR1 LGHNA, CDR2 YSLEER. Trimming took 0 bases from V and 0 from J; bases not matched to a gene: 7. This CDR3 is built from 19 residues. Here the CDR3 DNA reads TGCGCCAGCAGCCAAGATCATAGGACTAGCGGAACGAACACCGGGGAGCTGTTTTTT. Protein: CASSQDHRTSGTNTGELFF.

The genes are TRBV10-3 and TRBJ2-7; no clear D gene. The CDR3 runs to 16 residues. Germline CDR1 and CDR2: ENHRY and SYGVKD. Trimming took 3 bases from V and 0 from J, leaving 15 bases between them. As DNA, the CDR3 is TGTGCCATCAGTGAAACAGCCCGAGGATACTCCTACGAGCAGTACTTC. Translated: CAISETARGYSYEQYF.

The chain combines TRBV5-6 with TRBJ1-2; TRBD1 matches 7 bases. Germline loops: CDR1 SGHDT, CDR2 YYEEEE. This CDR3 comprises 16 residues. V was clipped by 2 bases and J by 5 bases; unmatched bases: 12. The CDR3 nucleotides are TGTGCCAGCAGCTTCCAGGGGGAGAAGCCCGATTATGGCTACACCTTC. It encodes CASSFQGEKPDYGYTF.

This clone appeared once. The gene calls are TRBV7-8 and TRBJ2-7; 12 bases match TRBD1. The CDR3 totals 15 residues. The ends lost 2 bases at V and 7 bases at J; junction bases unmatched: 6. The germline CDR1 and CDR2 sequences are SGHVS and FQNEAQ. The DNA of the CDR3 is TGTGCCAGCAGCTTATCGGGACAGGGGGCTTGGGAGCAGTACTTC. Translated: CASSLSGQGAWEQYF.

The CDR3, as DNA: TGTGCCAGCAGTGAAGCGTGGAGGAACTCCGAGCAGTACTTC. Protein sequence: CASSEAWRNSEQYF. This chain joins TRBV6-1 and TRBJ2-7, with a possible D match to TRBD2 (5 bases). Trimming stripped 0 bases from V and 6 bases from J, with 12 bases between. This CDR3 contains 14 residues. In germline, CDR1 is MNHNS, CDR2 SASEGT.

The chain recombines TRBV15 with TRBJ1-2; D unclear. This CDR3 region has 12 residues. V was trimmed by 1 base and J by 6 bases, leaving 6 bases between them. Germline V CDR1 and CDR2: LNHNV, YYDKDF (reference sequence). The CDR3 coding sequence is TGTGCCACCAGCAGAGCGGGGAATGGCTACACCTTC. Translating it yields CATSRAGNGYTF.

CDR3 in DNA: TGTGCCAGCAGTCCTCTACTAGCGGGGAGCACAGATACGCAGTATTTT. Amino acid sequence: CASSPLLAGSTDTQYF. The chain recombines TRBV27 with TRBJ2-3, with 10 bases aligning to TRBD2. Losses at the gene ends were 5 bases for V and 0 bases for J; bases not matched to a gene: 5. The CDR3 consists of 16 residues. Germline V gene data show CDR1 as MNHEY and CDR2 as SMNVEV (reference sequence).

The chain carries TRBV14 and TRBJ2-1, with TRBD2 as a possible D gene (6 bases). This CDR3 contains 19 residues. The germline CDR1 and CDR2 sequences are SGHDN and FVKESK. V shed 1 base and J shed 8 bases, with 27 bases lying between them. This CDR3 reads CASSQGGGFLRPTADEQFF. Here the CDR3 DNA reads TGTGCCAGCAGCCAAGGCGGAGGGTTTCTCCGTCCTACAGCGGATGAGCAGTTCTTC.

The chain recombines TRBV5-4 with TRBJ1-6, with D possibly TRBD1 on 6 matching bases. This CDR3 is built from 16 residues. Germline V gene lookup returns CDR1 SGHNT and CDR2 YYREEE (reference sequence). V gave up 4 bases and J gave up 5 bases, with 16 bases separating them. Here the CDR3 reads CASSVADRTDNSPLHF. DNA of the CDR3: TGTGCCAGCAGCGTAGCCGACAGGACAGATAATTCACCCCTCCACTTT.

The chain uses TRBV11-2 and TRBJ2-5; D call uncertain. CDR1 and CDR2 from the germline V gene are SGHAT and FQNNGV. V gave up 0 bases and J gave up 3 bases, with 14 bases separating them. This CDR3 contains 16 residues. CDR3 nucleotide sequence: TGTGCCAGCAGCTTAGATTCCGGACGCAGCGAAGAGACCCAGTACTTC. It translates to CASSLDSGRSEETQYF.

The chain recombines TRBV4-1 with TRBJ1-3; the D is unclear. This CDR3 is built from 15 residues. Germline V gives CDR1 MGHRA, CDR2 YSYEKL. Deletions cut 5 bases from V and 3 bases from J, with 14 bases between. CDR3 protein: CASSWAGRLGNTIYF. DNA of the CDR3: TGCGCCAGCAGCTGGGCAGGACGACTTGGAAACACCATATATTTT.